This TCR beta chain is drawn from a study of blood T cell repertoires in COVID-19. Study background: From the United States, Italy and Spain came samples of acute and convalescent COVID-19. In each case, the material was cDNA or gDNA derived from T cells, B-cell-depleted T cells, or PBMCs.

There are 15 residues in the CDR3. Germline CDR1 SNHLY, CDR2 FYNNEI. Trimming took off 4 bases at V and 7 bases at J, with 17 bases between the two ends. In the authors' workflow: Reference gene primer amplification gave estimated nucleated cell counts. Clones were sequenced by immunoSEQ multiplex PCR, and TCRdb holds only the in-frame ones, with some missing. D and trimming come from the DNA, and the V and J calls and clone size come from that table. The sample has 180,000 or so clones, 86% seen once. The sample taken for sequencing was peripheral blood. This clonotype originated in a woman in her twenties or thirties with active or convalescent COVID-19. V gene TRBV2 combines with J gene TRBJ2-1, with D tentatively TRBD2 (5 bases). The CDR3 DNA is TGTGCCAGCAGTGGGCCAGCGGTGGAGGTTAATGAGCAGTTCTTC. It specifies CASSGPAVEVNEQFF.